This T cell receptor (beta chain) was recovered during a study of T cells in Graves' hyperthyroidism and ophthalmopathy. Study background: Any treatment followed the collection of peripheral blood at initial diagnosis.

Regions amplified from RNA transcripts were the TCR beta CDR3 regions. First-round RT-PCR targeting the TCR CDR3 was performed with the HTBI primer set. TCRdb fed the multiplex PCR reads into MiXCR, producing one record per CDR3 protein. This table has over 500,000 distinct CDR3 sequences, 17% appearing once. Trimming took 1 base from V and 2 from J, leaving 11 bases between them. The germline V gene encodes CDR1 LGHDT and CDR2 YNNKEL (reference sequence). The CDR3 totals 15 residues. This clonotype was counted ten times or more. The chain recombines TRBV3-1 with TRBJ1-1; D unresolved. The source is a woman in her late teens or twenties with Graves' ophthalmopathy. Sequencing was performed on blood. CDR3 in DNA: TGTGCCAGCAGCCAAGGTGTTTCTCTCAACACTGAAGCTTTCTTT. As protein: CASSQGVSLNTEAFF.